This passage covers 15 T cell receptor beta chains from one sample sequenced in a study of T cells after yellow fever vaccination. TCRdb re-called the 5' RACE reads through MiXCR, storing one row per CDR3 protein. The data hold about 340,000 distinct CDR3 sequences, with approximately 4.2% observed a single time. The specimen comprised PBMCs, sampled 5 days after the yellow fever booster vaccination. The receptors originated from a man aged 18 to 30 who received the YFV17D yellow fever vaccine.

The sample holds a few counts of this clonotype. The chain carries TRBV6-2 or TRBV6-3 and TRBJ1-2, with D unclear. The CDR3 has 14 residues. V was trimmed by 4 bases and J by 8 bases, leaving 17 bases between them. Germline loops: CDR1 MNHEY, CDR2 SVGEGT. The CDR3, as DNA: TGTGCCAGCAGTTTAGACGGACCCGCCTTCGGCTACACCTTC. Translating it yields CASSLDGPAFGYTF.

This clonotype showed up many times. V is TRBV6-1 and J is TRBJ2-7, with D possibly called TRBD1 or TRBD2 (5 bases each). V was cut by 8 bases and J by 6 bases, with 17 bases left in between. The CDR3 loop spans 13 amino acids. The V gene's germline CDR1 is MNHNS and CDR2 SASEGT. CDR3 in amino acids: CASGWGPLAEQYF. For the CDR3, the DNA is TGTGCCAGCGGGTGGGGACCCCTCGCCGAGCAGTACTTC.

V is TRBV7-2 and J is TRBJ2-7; a weak D match, TRBD1 (6 bases). The CDR3 is 17 amino acids. The V gene's germline CDR1 is SGHTA and CDR2 FQGNSA. Trimming took 1 base from V and 0 from J, leaving 16 bases between them. The CDR3 spells CASSLEADRRSSYEQYV. CDR3 coding DNA: TGTGCCAGCAGCTTAGAGGCTGACAGGCGGAGCTCCTACGAGCAGTACGTC.

This clonotype was detected many times. This sequence joins TRBV15 and TRBJ1-5, with 7 bases matching TRBD1. Germline loops: CDR1 LNHNV, CDR2 YYDKDF (reference sequence). V was pared by 3 bases and J by 1 base, with 9 bases of the junction left unmatched. The CDR3 is 17 residues long. CDR3 sequence (DNA): TGTGCCACCAGCAGGCGCCCAGGGACAGAGAGCAATCAGCCCCAGCATTTT. This codes for CATSRRPGTESNQPQHF.

The rearrangement joins TRBV29-1 to TRBJ2-5; D is uncertain. This CDR3 contains 12 residues. Trimming cost V 4 bases and J 7 bases, with 13 bases left between them. Germline CDR1 SQVTM, CDR2 ANQGSEA. CDR3 bases: TGCAGCGTTGTTGTGGTGTCAGCGACCCAGTACTTC. Amino acid sequence: CSVVVVSATQYF. The entire variable domain, with the rest obtained from reference TRBV29-1 and TRBJ2-5, is as follows: SAVISQKPSRDICQRGTSLTIQCQVDSQVTMMFWYRQQPGQSLTLIATANQGSEATYESGFVIDKFPISRPNLTFSTLTVSNMSPEDSSIYLCSVVVVSATQYFGPGTRLLVL.

In this sample, this clonotype turned up a few times. The rearrangement links TRBV7-9 to TRBJ1-2, with 9 nucleotides matching TRBD1. The CDR3 has 17 amino acids. Germline CDR1 and CDR2: SEHNR and FQNEAQ (reference sequence). The junction had 13 bases not matched to a gene; V was cut back by 5 bases and J by 3 bases. This CDR3 reads CASSILAGTGRDYGYTF. The CDR3 coding sequence is TGTGCCAGCAGCATCCTCGCCGGGACAGGGAGAGACTATGGCTACACCTTC.

This clonotype appeared many times. A read error may account for a junction end that differs from germline. The CDR3 DNA sequence: TGTGCCAGCAGCTTCCAGGGCAATCAGCCCCAGCATTTT. Protein: CASSFQGNQPQHF. The chain combines TRBV5-1 with TRBJ1-5; D unclear. There are 13 residues in the CDR3. CDR1 SGHRS and CDR2 YFSETQ come from the germline V gene.

The V call is TRBV5-4, the J call TRBJ1-6; maybe TRBD1 (6 bases). Trimming removed 3 bases from V and 10 bases from J, with 14 bases in between. Germline CDR1 SGHNT, CDR2 YYREEE (reference sequence). The CDR3 contains 14 residues. CDR3 DNA: TGTGCCAGCAGCTCCAGGGGCGGGGGATCACCCCTCCACTTT. Amino acids: CASSSRGGGSPLHF.

This chain links TRBV5-1 with TRBJ1-2; D uncertain. In germline, CDR1 is SGHRS, CDR2 YFSETQ. The CDR3 runs 13 residues. V lost 7 bases, J lost 2 bases, and 12 bases lay in between. CDR3 coding DNA: TGCGCCAGCTCCCAGAGCGTAAACTATGGCTACACCTTC. As protein: CASSQSVNYGYTF.

This clonotype showed up many times. The chain links TRBV4-1 to TRBJ1-1, with D possibly TRBD1 on 5 matching bases. CDR1 and CDR2 from the germline V gene are MGHRA and YSYEKL. Trimming left V 3 bases short and J 1 base short, with 12 bases between. The CDR3 sequence is 15 residues long. CDR3 coding DNA: TGCGCCAGCAGCCACCGTGGAGGGGCGAACACTGAAGCTTTCTTT. This codes for CASSHRGGANTEAFF.

The rearrangement links TRBV12-3 or TRBV12-4 to TRBJ2-5; D call uncertain. The CDR3 extends over 12 amino acids. Trimming shortened V by 7 bases and J by 5 bases, and 11 bases separated the two germline ends. Here the CDR3 reads CASTALDETQYF. The CDR3 coding sequence is TGTGCCAGCACCGCCCTTGATGAGACCCAGTACTTC.

In this sample, this clonotype turned up many times. The chain employs TRBV5-6 and TRBJ2-2; the D is unclear. The CDR3 spans 13 residues. The V gene lost 1 base and the J gene lost 6 bases, with 7 bases spanning the gap. The germline gives CDR1 SGHDT, CDR2 YYEEEE. The CDR3 DNA is TGTGCCAGCAGCTTGTATGACGCCGGGGAGCTGTTTTTT. Its translation is CASSLYDAGELFF.

This clonotype showed up just a few times. CDR3 nucleotide sequence: TGCAGCGTTGGCTGGCGAGGGGACGAGCAGTACTTC. Its translation is CSVGWRGDEQYF. The chain recombines TRBV29-1 with TRBJ2-7; D tentatively fits TRBD1 or TRBD2 (5 bases each). Germline values: CDR1 SQVTM, CDR2 ANQGSEA. V lost 4 bases and J 5 bases, leaving 12 bases between the germline ends. This CDR3 has 12 amino acids.

This clonotype was counted only a few times. The chain uses TRBV10-1 and TRBJ1-2, with D hard to call. Germline-derived CDR1 and CDR2 are WNHNN and SYGVQD (reference sequence). Trimming took off 5 bases at V and 0 bases at J, with 13 bases between the two ends. This CDR3 has 15 residues. In nucleotides, the CDR3 is TGCGCCAGCAGTCCCGCCCGGGGAGCTAACTATGGCTACACCTTC. This translates into CASSPARGANYGYTF.

At least ten counts were recorded for this clonotype. The chain couples TRBV12-3 or TRBV12-4 to TRBJ2-5, with D tentatively TRBD1 or TRBD2 (5 bases each). With 7 bases removed from V and 2 bases from J, the gap between germline ends came to 14 bases. The CDR3 runs to 14 residues. CDR3 loop: CASTLGRSQETQYF. The DNA of the CDR3 is TGTGCCAGCACCTTGGGACGGTCACAAGAGACCCAGTACTTC.